Listed here are 27 T cell receptor beta chains from one sample, sequenced in a study of blood T cell repertoires in COVID-19. Generated by immunoSEQ multiplex PCR, the TCRdb table keeps only in-frame clones and is missing some. Seen here are 120,000 to 150,000 clones, approximately 88% observed once, and the top ten hold 0.9% to 0.95%. The sequenced sample consisted of peripheral blood. Receptors were obtained from a woman in her forties or fifties with acute or convalescent COVID-19.

The V gene is TRBV7-8, the J gene TRBJ1-1, with 11 positions matching TRBD1. The CDR3 sequence is 17 residues long. From germline, CDR1 is SGHVS and CDR2 FQNEAQ. The V segment lost 3 bases and the J segment 0 bases; nucleotides outside the gene matches: 6. The CDR3 DNA reads TGTGCCAGCAGCTTGGTGGGACAGGGGGGCATGAACACTGAAGCTTTCTTT. Translating it yields CASSLVGQGGMNTEAFF.

The V gene is TRBV19, the J gene TRBJ1-5; tentative D call: TRBD1 (5 bases). V lost 5 bases, J lost 5 bases, and 10 bases lay in between. CDR1 is LNHDA, CDR2 SQIVND, per germline (reference sequence). The CDR3 is made up of 13 amino acids. Written as DNA, the CDR3 is TGTGCCAGTAGTGAGTGGGGCGATCAGCCCCAGCATTTT. Its translation: CASSEWGDQPQHF.

The chain links TRBV3-1 (or the pseudogene TRBV3-2) to TRBJ2-3; D perhaps matches TRBD2 (5 bases). Trimming cost V 2 bases and J 5 bases, with 11 bases left between them. This CDR3 is built from 14 residues. The germline V gene encodes CDR1 LGHDT and CDR2 YNNKEL (reference sequence). CDR3 in DNA: TGTGCCAGCAGCCAACGCGGGCCGGGAGATACGCAGTATTTT. Residues: CASSQRGPGDTQYF.

This chain connects TRBV18 to TRBJ1-6; 7 nucleotides agree with TRBD1. CDR1 is KGHSH and CDR2 is LQKENI in the germline V gene. V shed 6 bases, J shed 7 bases, and the junction held 9 bases outside the gene matches. The CDR3 loop spans 15 amino acids. The CDR3 DNA is TGTGCCAGCTCCTTCGGACAGGACGGGAATTCACCCCTCCACTTT. Translated, it gives CASSFGQDGNSPLHF.

The J gene is TRBJ2-1, the V gene TRBV29-1; tentatively, D is TRBD1 (6 bases). Deletions cut 2 bases from V and 8 bases from J, with 13 bases between. Germline-derived CDR1 and CDR2 are SQVTM and ANQGSEA. This CDR3 is built from 13 residues. In DNA, the CDR3 is TGCAGCGTTGAACTGAACAGGGCAGATGAGCAGTTCTTC. Amino acids: CSVELNRADEQFF.

The chain joins TRBV5-1 to TRBJ2-3; D uncertain. Trimming took 5 bases from V and 5 from J, leaving 15 bases between them. Germline lookup yields CDR1 SGHRS and CDR2 YFSETQ. The CDR3 has 14 amino acids. The CDR3 here is CASSGQVGGDTQYF. The CDR3 coding sequence is TGCGCCAGCAGTGGGCAGGTCGGTGGAGATACGCAGTATTTT.

The chain couples TRBV19 to TRBJ2-7, with TRBD2 matching 7 bases. In germline, CDR1 is LNHDA, CDR2 SQIVND (reference sequence). The CDR3 contains 14 residues. Trimming at V came to 5 bases and at J to 3 bases, leaving 7 bases not matched to a gene. The CDR3 region is CASSRTSVDYEQYF. Here the CDR3 DNA reads TGTGCCAGTAGTCGAACTAGCGTAGACTACGAGCAGTACTTC.

The chain joins TRBV9 to TRBJ1-2; tentatively, D is TRBD1 (5 bases). CDR3 length equals 14 residues. CDR1 and CDR2 (germline): SGDLS, YYNGEE. V dropped 2 bases and J dropped 4 bases, with 12 bases sitting between them. The CDR3 region has the DNA TGTGCCAGCAGCGTCCCTGGACACGGCTATGGCTACACCTTC. As protein: CASSVPGHGYGYTF.

The CDR3 DNA reads TGTGCCACCGGACAGAATTTTAATCAGCCCCAGCATTTT. Translating gives CATGQNFNQPQHF. The chain is built from TRBV15 and TRBJ1-5, with D possibly TRBD1 on 6 matching bases. V dropped 8 bases and J dropped 4 bases, with 12 bases sitting between them. Germline assignment: CDR1 LNHNV and CDR2 YYDKDF (reference sequence). The CDR3 runs 13 residues.

The chain joins TRBV14 to TRBJ1-3; no firm D call. This CDR3 region has 15 residues. The germline gives CDR1 SGHDN, CDR2 FVKESK. V lost 5 bases and J lost 0, with 11 bases in between. CDR3 amino acids: CASSAGFFSGNTIYF. The CDR3 nucleotides read TGTGCCAGCAGCGCGGGGTTCTTCTCTGGAAACACCATATATTTT. Full variable domain (remainder filled in from reference TRBV14 and TRBJ1-3): EAGVTQFPSHSVIEKGQTVTLRCDPISGHDNLYWYRRVMGKEIKFLLHFVKESKQDESGMPNNRFLAERTGGTYSTLKVQPAELEDSGVYFCASSAGFFSGNTIYFGEGSWLTVV.

V gene TRBV5-6 combines with J gene TRBJ1-4; 8 bases line up with TRBD1. Germline V gene lookup returns CDR1 SGHDT and CDR2 YYEEEE. The CDR3 contains 16 residues. Trimming cost V 4 bases and J 3 bases; bases outside gene matches: 8. The chain's CDR3 is CASSSHQGAANEKLFF. The CDR3 bases are TGTGCCAGCAGCAGCCACCAGGGGGCGGCTAATGAAAAACTGTTTTTT.

The genes are TRBV25-1 and TRBJ1-2; 10 bases agree with TRBD1. CDR3 length: 15 amino acids. The germline gives CDR1 MGHDK, CDR2 SYGVNS. Trimming took 1 base from V and 4 from J; bases not matched to a gene: 3. The CDR3 loop reads CASSEFRQGAYGYTF. As DNA, the CDR3 is TGTGCCAGCAGTGAATTCCGACAGGGGGCCTATGGCTACACCTTC.

The rearrangement joins TRBV5-6 to TRBJ2-7; a weak D match, TRBD1 (6 bases). The CDR3 is made up of 15 amino acids. V was clipped by 0 bases and J by 0 bases, with 10 bases between them. The germline CDR1 and CDR2 sequences are SGHDT and YYEEEE. The CDR3 sequence: CASSLGRTDSYEQYF. In nucleotides, the CDR3 is TGTGCCAGCAGCTTGGGCCGGACAGACTCCTACGAGCAGTACTTC.

The genes are TRBV11-2 and TRBJ2-5, with TRBD2 identical over 8 bases. CDR1 is SGHAT, CDR2 FQNNGV, per germline. With 1 base clipped from V and 4 bases from J, the junction kept 2 bases outside the gene matches. This CDR3 has 14 amino acids. The chain's CDR3 is CASSLGLAGETQYF. CDR3 bases: TGTGCCAGCAGCTTAGGGCTAGCGGGAGAGACCCAGTACTTC.

This rearrangement joins TRBV19 to TRBJ1-5; D is perhaps TRBD1 (6 bases). The germline CDR1 and CDR2 sequences are LNHDA and SQIVND (reference sequence). The CDR3 is made up of 14 amino acids. Between the trimmed V and J ends, which lost 10 bases and 9 bases, there was a span of 22 bases. CDR3 protein: CATSEQGFSGPQHF. The CDR3 nucleotides read TGTGCCACCTCAGAACAGGGTTTTAGTGGGCCCCAGCATTTT.

The chain uses TRBV12-5 and TRBJ2-6; 10 bases are a match to TRBD1. Germline assignment: CDR1 LGHNT and CDR2 FRNRAP. Trimming removed 5 bases from V and 3 bases from J; junction bases left unmatched: 10. The CDR3 totals 18 residues. DNA for the CDR3: TGTGCTAGTGGTGCGAGGGACAGGGGAGCATATGGGGCCAACGTCCTGACTTTC. Encoded protein: CASGARDRGAYGANVLTF.

The chain joins TRBV3-1 (or the pseudogene TRBV3-2) to TRBJ1-1, with 9 bases matching TRBD1. V shed 4 bases, J shed 1 base, and the junction held 4 bases outside the gene matches. Germline assignment: CDR1 LGHDT and CDR2 YNNKEL (reference sequence). The CDR3 has 15 amino acids. The CDR3 is CASSPRDRANTEAFF. For the CDR3, the DNA is TGTGCCAGCAGCCCGCGGGACAGGGCGAACACTGAAGCTTTCTTT.

The chain links TRBV30 to TRBJ2-7; 8 nucleotides agree with TRBD1. In germline, CDR1 is GTSNPN, CDR2 SVGIG (reference sequence). The length of the CDR3 is 16 residues. The trim removed 2 bases at V and 2 bases at J, leaving 11 bases unmatched. CDR3 loop: CAWSPPWTGLAYEQYF. The CDR3 coding sequence is TGTGCCTGGAGTCCCCCCTGGACAGGGTTGGCCTACGAGCAGTACTTC.

This clone was picked up a small number of times. The gene calls are TRBV5-6 and TRBJ1-6; D call uncertain. Germline V gene data show CDR1 as SGHDT and CDR2 as YYEEEE. Trimming shortened V by 4 bases and J by 7 bases, and 3 bases separated the two germline ends. The CDR3 runs 11 residues. This CDR3 reads CASSLNSPLHF. The CDR3 region has the DNA TGTGCCAGCAGCCTAAATTCACCCCTCCACTTT.

This clone has only a few counts. As DNA, the CDR3 is TGCGCCAGCAGTTGGACAGTAGGAGACACCGGGGAGCTGTTTTTT. Its protein is CASSWTVGDTGELFF. V is TRBV5-1 and J is TRBJ2-2, with D perhaps TRBD1 (6 bases). Trimming shortened V by 5 bases and J by 3 bases, and 14 bases separated the two germline ends. CDR3 length equals 15 residues. Germline CDR1 reads SGHRS; CDR2 reads YFSETQ.

The rearrangement uses TRBV6-4 and TRBJ1-2; 10 bases fit TRBD1. Germline values: CDR1 MRHNA, CDR2 SNTAGT. V lost 6 bases and J lost 5; bases outside the gene matches: 9. The CDR3 spans 15 residues. The CDR3 loop reads CASSLGQGENYGYTF. CDR3 nucleotide sequence: TGTGCCAGCAGCCTCGGACAGGGGGAGAATTATGGCTACACCTTC.

A single count supports this clone. The CDR3 nucleotides read TGTGCCTGGAGTCCCGACAGGGGGAGAACTTTCTTT. This sequence encodes CAWSPDRGRTFF. J is TRBJ1-1 and V is TRBV30; 9 bases are a match to TRBD1. The V segment lost 2 bases and the J segment 12 bases; nucleotides outside the gene matches: 7. The CDR3 has 12 amino acids. From germline, CDR1 is GTSNPN and CDR2 SVGIG (reference sequence).

The rearrangement uses TRBV14 and TRBJ1-2; no firm D call. With 0 bases removed from V and 8 bases from J, the gap between germline ends came to 7 bases. The CDR3 totals 12 residues. CDR1 and CDR2 from the germline V gene are SGHDN and FVKESK. CDR3 sequence (DNA): TGTGCCAGCAGCCAAGATCGGTTGGGCTACACCTTC. Its translation: CASSQDRLGYTF.

The chain combines TRBV4-2 with TRBJ2-5; 8 bases are shared with TRBD1. The CDR3 loop spans 17 amino acids. Germline V lookup: CDR1 LGHNA, CDR2 YNFKEQ. Germline trimming cut 0 bases from V and 1 base from J; bases unmatched to any gene: 7. CDR3: CASSQEGDRGGQETQYF. CDR3 sequence (DNA): TGTGCCAGCAGCCAAGAAGGTGACAGGGGAGGCCAAGAGACCCAGTACTTC.

The chain combines TRBV6-4 with TRBJ1-1; possibly TRBD1 for D (6 bases). The CDR3 is 15 residues long. V lost 2 bases, J lost 1 base, and 11 bases lay in between. In germline, CDR1 is MRHNA, CDR2 SNTAGT. The CDR3 DNA follows: TGTGCCAGCAGTGACCAGACAGGTTCGAACACTGAAGCTTTCTTT. As protein: CASSDQTGSNTEAFF.

This sequence joins TRBV7-8 and TRBJ2-2, with no clear D. Germline V lookup: CDR1 SGHVS, CDR2 FQNEAQ. Trimming took 1 base from V and 5 from J, leaving 5 bases between them. The CDR3 consists of 13 residues. For the CDR3, the DNA is TGTGCCAGCAGCTTAGGTCGGACCGGGGAGCTGTTTTTT. Translated, it gives CASSLGRTGELFF.

The chain uses TRBV28 and TRBJ1-5; D possibly corresponds to TRBD1 (6 bases). The CDR3 has 13 residues. Trimming took off 3 bases at V and 7 bases at J, with 10 bases between the two ends. Looked up from germline, CDR1 is MDHEN and CDR2 is SYDVKM. CDR3 region: CASSLLQGQPQHF. CDR3 nucleotide sequence: TGTGCCAGCAGTTTGTTGCAGGGGCAGCCCCAGCATTTT.